This T cell receptor beta chain was profiled in a study of cytotoxic CD8 clonotypes in ibrutinib-treated CLL. Profiling relied on immunoSEQ multiplex PCR, and the TCRdb table lists in-frame clones only, not all of them. This sample has about 200,000 clones, with approximately 72% found just once. CDR1 and CDR2 from the germline V gene are LNHDA and SQIVND (reference sequence). There are 17 residues in the CDR3. V was pared by 0 bases and J by 0 bases, with 12 bases between. The study's findings and limits: Baseline levels were approached again at progression, after clonality had risen at ibrutinib response. T-cell clonality at baseline went above that of age-matched healthy donors and rose and fell with circulating CD8+ T-cell counts.

Genomic DNA in an amount of around 2 micrograms was extracted from cryopreserved PBMCs and used for the preparation of TCR beta libraries. This clone has a single count. Its antigen is undetermined. The sequence came from a human donor with chronic lymphocytic leukemia. Here the sequenced sample was PBMCs, taken after 24 months of ibrutinib treatment. V usage is TRBV19 and J usage is TRBJ1-5; no reliable D call. CDR3 loop: CASSIDLAGYSNQPQHF. The CDR3 coding sequence is TGTGCCAGTAGTATAGATCTGGCAGGTTATAGCAATCAGCCCCAGCATTTT.